Below are 21 T cell receptor beta chains sequenced from a single sample in a study of radiation and T cells in renal cell carcinoma. Time point defined: blood 2 weeks post-SBRT. The treatment here: 15 Gy SBRT to primary tumor, nephrectomy 4 weeks later. Clones were sequenced by immunoSEQ multiplex PCR, and TCRdb holds only the in-frame ones, with some missing. Here the sample spans some 130,000 clones, about 88% being singletons. The sample here was blood, taken from a patient whose treatment included radiotherapy and nephrectomy. Receptors were obtained from a woman in her seventies with renal cell carcinoma.

This chain links TRBV19 with TRBJ2-3; the match to TRBD2 covers 12 bases. The germline V gene has CDR1 LNHDA and CDR2 SQIVND (reference sequence). The CDR3 is 15 residues long. After removal of 10 bases from V and 4 bases from J, the junction contained 9 bases not matched to a gene. The CDR3 DNA is TGTGCCACTGACCCACTAGCGGGGGGTTCAGATACGCAGTATTTT. Its translation: CATDPLAGGSDTQYF.

The chain links TRBV11-2 to TRBJ2-7, with D possibly being TRBD1 (7 bases). The CDR3 spans 14 residues. Germline V gene data show CDR1 as SGHAT and CDR2 as FQNNGV. Trimming removed 6 bases from V and 2 bases from J, with 14 bases in between. The CDR3 protein is CASRHRGLTYEQYF. In DNA form, the CDR3 reads TGTGCCAGCAGACACAGGGGACTTACCTACGAGCAGTACTTC.

The rearrangement links TRBV5-6 to TRBJ1-1; D unclear. The CDR3 has 11 residues. V lost 3 bases and J lost 1, with 1 base in between. Germline CDR1 reads SGHDT; CDR2 reads YYEEEE. The CDR3 sequence is CASSWNTEAFF. The CDR3 region has the DNA TGTGCCAGCAGCTGGAACACTGAAGCTTTCTTT.

The genes are TRBV5-4 and TRBJ1-3; D is unclear. The CDR3 covers 14 residues. The germline gives CDR1 SGHNT, CDR2 YYREEE (reference sequence). The germline V and J ends were trimmed by 0 bases and 2 bases, with 6 bases remaining between them. The CDR3 nucleotides read TGTGCCAGCAGCTTGGCGGGTGCTGGAAACACCATATATTTT. Protein: CASSLAGAGNTIYF.

The J gene is TRBJ1-1, the V gene TRBV2; D remains unclear. The CDR3 sequence is 15 residues long. The germline V gene has CDR1 SNHLY and CDR2 FYNNEI. V lost 4 bases, J lost 1 base, and 13 bases lay in between. CDR3 amino acids: CASSGVPRSNTEAFF. DNA for the CDR3: TGTGCCAGCAGTGGTGTCCCCAGGTCGAACACTGAAGCTTTCTTT.

This clone was counted only a few times. V gene TRBV2 combines with J gene TRBJ1-2; possibly TRBD1 for D (5 bases). The germline gives CDR1 SNHLY, CDR2 FYNNEI. Trimming stripped 6 bases from V and 4 bases from J, with 15 bases between. This CDR3 comprises 14 residues. For the CDR3, the DNA is TGTGCCAGCAGATTACAGGAAACTACCTATGGCTACACCTTC. It codes for CASRLQETTYGYTF.

This chain links TRBV16 with TRBJ2-7; D not certain. Germline CDR1 KGHSY, CDR2 FQNENV. V lost 0 bases, J lost 0 bases, and 3 bases lay in between. The CDR3 loop spans 13 amino acids. The CDR3 DNA reads as TGTGCCAGCAGCCAATCGCCCTCCTACGAGCAGTACTTC. Amino acid sequence: CASSQSPSYEQYF.

This chain uses TRBV18 with TRBJ2-7; 9 bases are a match to TRBD1. Germline CDR1 KGHSH, CDR2 LQKENI. V gave up 3 bases and J gave up 6 bases; unmatched junction bases: 6. The CDR3 length is 14 residues. CDR3 coding DNA: TGTGCCAGCTCACCCTCAGGACAGGGGTTCGAGCAGTACTTC. This encodes CASSPSGQGFEQYF.

This chain uses TRBV5-1 with TRBJ2-3; 12 bases match TRBD2. Trimming removed 4 bases from V and 4 bases from J; junction bases left unmatched: 7. The CDR3 length is 16 residues. Per germline, CDR1 SGHRS and CDR2 YFSETQ. The CDR3 here is CASSIPGLAGADTQYF. CDR3 coding DNA: TGCGCCAGCAGCATTCCGGGACTAGCGGGCGCAGATACGCAGTATTTT.

V gene TRBV19 combines with J gene TRBJ1-5; D may be TRBD1 (5 bases). The CDR3 consists of 12 residues. Germline CDR1 is LNHDA and CDR2 is SQIVND (reference sequence). V was pared by 7 bases and J by 6 bases, with 10 bases between. Written as DNA, the CDR3 is TGTGCCAGTACCTCAGGGAGTCAGCCCCAGCATTTT. This codes for CASTSGSQPQHF.

V and J are TRBV27 and TRBJ2-5, with D possibly being TRBD1 or TRBD2 (5 bases each). The V end was cut by 2 bases, the J end by 6 bases, with 10 bases between. The CDR3 loop spans 13 amino acids. Germline V lookup: CDR1 MNHEY, CDR2 SMNVEV (reference sequence). CDR3 loop: CASSLREGQTQYF. As DNA, the CDR3 is TGTGCCAGCAGTTTAAGAGAGGGACAGACCCAGTACTTC.

This clone has a single count. CDR3 in DNA: TGTGCCAGTAGTGTTGGGGATAACCTCCTAGAAGCTTTCTTT. This encodes CASSVGDNLLEAFF. The V and J genes are TRBV19 and TRBJ1-1; D gene uncertain. CDR1 is LNHDA, CDR2 SQIVND, per germline (reference sequence). The V end lost 5 bases, the J end lost 8 bases, and 18 bases lay between the germline ends. This CDR3 is built from 14 residues.

This clone was counted a single time. This chain links TRBV11-2 with TRBJ1-3; TRBD1 might be the D (6 bases). Germline loops: CDR1 SGHAT, CDR2 FQNNGV. The CDR3 has 16 amino acids. V was clipped by 5 bases and J by 3 bases, with 17 bases between them. The CDR3 DNA sequence: TGTGCCAGCAGCCAGTCCAGGGGAGTAGGTGGAAACACCATATATTTT. Translation: CASSQSRGVGGNTIYF.

CDR3 nucleotides: TGTGCCAGCAGTTTGCGGTTAAGTGGTAATTCACCCCTCCACTTT. Protein sequence: CASSLRLSGNSPLHF. The J gene is TRBJ1-6, the V gene TRBV28; no definite D call. Germline values: CDR1 MDHEN, CDR2 SYDVKM. Trimming cost V 3 bases and J 6 bases, with 12 bases left between them. This CDR3 contains 15 residues.

The chain combines TRBV5-1 with TRBJ2-5; no reliable D call. V was clipped by 1 base and J by 4 bases, with 5 bases between them. Germline-derived CDR1 and CDR2 are SGHRS and YFSETQ. CDR3 length: 12 amino acids. CDR3 nucleotide sequence: TGCGCCAGCAGCTTGTGGGGAGAGACCCAGTACTTC. Amino acid sequence: CASSLWGETQYF.

The chain has TRBV4-1 and TRBJ1-2; TRBD1 matches 7 bases. The V segment lost 0 bases and the J segment 5 bases; nucleotides outside the gene matches: 9. This CDR3 has 16 amino acids. The germline V gene encodes CDR1 MGHRA and CDR2 YSYEKL. CDR3 sequence (DNA): TGCGCCAGCAGCCAAGATCTTAGGCCAGGGGGATATGGCTACACCTTC. It is translated as CASSQDLRPGGYGYTF.

The chain carries TRBV5-1 and TRBJ1-4; a possible D gene is TRBD1 (5 bases). This CDR3 spans 15 amino acids. The V end was cut by 3 bases, the J end by 6 bases, with 15 bases between. Germline values: CDR1 SGHRS, CDR2 YFSETQ. The CDR3, as DNA: TGCGCCAGCAGCTCGAATATAGGGGTTGATGAAAAACTGTTTTTT. Protein: CASSSNIGVDEKLFF.

The gene calls are TRBV2 and TRBJ1-2; TRBD1 might be the D (6 bases). The CDR3 is 14 amino acids. The ends were cut back, 2 bases at V and 3 bases at J, with 10 bases in the middle. Germline loops: CDR1 SNHLY, CDR2 FYNNEI. This chain's CDR3 is CASSEWGGDYGYTF. As DNA, the CDR3 is TGTGCCAGCAGTGAATGGGGGGGCGACTATGGCTACACCTTC.

The J gene is TRBJ2-5, the V gene TRBV30; possibly TRBD1 or TRBD2 for D (5 bases each). The DNA end is a closer match to TRBJ2-7, so the J assignment may be wrong. In germline, CDR1 is GTSNPN, CDR2 SVGIG (reference sequence). The CDR3 sequence is 14 residues long. The CDR3 sequence is CAWAPKGRSYEQYF. The CDR3 nucleotides are TGTGCCTGGGCCCCAAAGGGACGCTCCTACGAGCAGTACTTC.

The chain has TRBV30 and TRBJ2-3; no firm D call. This CDR3 is 12 amino acids long. In germline, CDR1 is GTSNPN, CDR2 SVGIG (reference sequence). Between the trimmed V and J ends, which lost 2 bases and 4 bases, there was a span of 7 bases. CDR3 DNA: TGTGCCTGGAGTCCTCAGGCAGATACGCAGTATTTT. It is translated as CAWSPQADTQYF.

The V gene is TRBV27, the J gene TRBJ2-7; D remains ambiguous. There are 14 residues in the CDR3. Germline CDR1 MNHEY, CDR2 SMNVEV (reference sequence). Trimming stripped 0 bases from V and 2 bases from J, with 8 bases between. DNA of the CDR3: TGTGCCAGCAGTTTATCAAGGCAGGCCTACGAGCAGTACTTC. It encodes CASSLSRQAYEQYF.